The clone carrying this T cell receptor (beta chain) was found a few times. Antigen: not known. This sample stems from a study of cytomegalovirus exposure and HLA in healthy donors. General study results and limits: The study labeled more than 150 TCR beta chains cytomegalovirus-associated. Most likely, a cluster of highly shared sequence variants arose as a sequencing artifact. A later analysis found that most CMV-associated TCR beta chains appeared HLA-restricted.

The germline V and J ends were trimmed by 7 bases and 9 bases, with 11 bases remaining between them. Per the germline V gene, CDR1 is SQVTM and CDR2 is ANQGSEA. The CDR3 consists of 10 residues. Vbeta (60) and Jbeta (13) primers were used in the PCR. Data came from immunoSEQ multiplex PCR; TCRdb stores just in-frame clones and leaves some out. The table shows approximately 70,000 clones, with around 77% occurring only once. Sequenced input: PBMCs. The chain uses TRBV29-1 and TRBJ2-3, with TRBD2 as a possible D gene (6 bases). This clonotype originated in a man over 45 in good health and CMV-seronegative. As DNA, the CDR3 is TGCAGCGGTGGGGAGGACACGCAGTATTTT. Its protein product is CSGGEDTQYF.